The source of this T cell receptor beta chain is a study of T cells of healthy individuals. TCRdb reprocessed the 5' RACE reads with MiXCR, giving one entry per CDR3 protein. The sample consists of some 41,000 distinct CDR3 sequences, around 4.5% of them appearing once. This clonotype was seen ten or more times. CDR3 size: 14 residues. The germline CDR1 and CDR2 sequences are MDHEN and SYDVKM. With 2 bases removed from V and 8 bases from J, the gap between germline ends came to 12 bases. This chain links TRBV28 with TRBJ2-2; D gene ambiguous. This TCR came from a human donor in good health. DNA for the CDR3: TGTGCCAGCAGTTTAGCCCACCTAATGGGGGAGCTGTTTTTT. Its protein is CASSLAHLMGELFF.